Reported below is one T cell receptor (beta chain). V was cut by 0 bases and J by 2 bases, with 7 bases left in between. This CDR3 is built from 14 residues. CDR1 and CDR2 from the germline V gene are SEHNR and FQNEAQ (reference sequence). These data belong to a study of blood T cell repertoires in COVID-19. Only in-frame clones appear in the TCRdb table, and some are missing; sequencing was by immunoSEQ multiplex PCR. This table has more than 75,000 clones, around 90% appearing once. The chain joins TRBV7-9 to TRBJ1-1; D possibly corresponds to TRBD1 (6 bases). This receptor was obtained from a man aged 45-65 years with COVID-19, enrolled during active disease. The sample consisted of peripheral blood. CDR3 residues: CASSLAGGNTEAFF. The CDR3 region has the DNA TGTGCCAGCAGCTTAGCAGGGGGTAACACTGAAGCTTTCTTT.